These 2 T cell receptor beta chains share one sample of origin, sequenced in a study of vaccination and CD4 T cells after COVID-19. Once obtained from cultured CD4+ T cells, the DNA was sequenced using the Oncomine TCR Beta short-read assay. TCRdb itself ran the PCR reads through MiXCR, one entry per CDR3 protein. In the table there are under 15,000 distinct CDR3 sequences, almost 55% of which are singletons. Treatment here: approximately 9-day PBMC culture with coronavirus spike peptide pools or control peptides (ViraFEST assay). Antigens for these TCRs are unknown. The sequencing used cultured CD4+ T cells from blood, collected after SARS-CoV-2 vaccination. The receptors originated from a human donor with COVID-19.

The gene calls are TRBV29-1 and TRBJ1-6, with D unresolved. This CDR3 spans 12 amino acids. Germline V lookup: CDR1 SQVTM, CDR2 ANQGSEA. Trimming stripped 6 bases from V and 7 bases from J, with 10 bases between. The CDR3 is CSVREANSPLHF. In DNA, the CDR3 is TGCAGCGTCAGAGAGGCCAATTCACCCCTCCACTTT.

V is TRBV11-3 and J is TRBJ2-6; D possibly corresponds to TRBD2 (6 bases). The CDR3 covers 17 residues. In germline, CDR1 is SGHNT, CDR2 YENEEA. Deletions cut 0 bases from V and 4 bases from J, with 13 bases between. CDR3 coding DNA: TGTGCCAGCAGCTTAGATCTCGGGGGATTGGGGGCCAACGTCCTGACTTTC. Translation gives CASSLDLGGLGANVLTF. The full variable domain, completed using reference TRBV11-3 and TRBJ2-6, is EAGVVQSPRYKIIEKKQPVAFWCNPISGHNTLYWYLQNLGQGPELLIRYENEEAVDDSQLPKDRFSAERLKGVDSTLKIQPAELGDSAVYLCASSLDLGGLGANVLTFGAGSRLTVL.